This TCR beta chain was sequenced for a study of blood T cell repertoires in COVID-19. Across the study: Material from acute and convalescent COVID-19 was sourced from the United States, Italy and Spain. Nucleic acid was either cDNA or gDNA, and it came from T cells, B-cell-depleted T cells, or PBMCs.

Per the authors' pipeline: Amplification of reference gene primers provided the estimated nucleated cell counts. The method was immunoSEQ multiplex PCR; TCRdb's version includes in-frame clones alone and lacks a portion of them. V, J and clone size are taken as reported in that table, and D and trimming were inferred from the DNA itself. The table records roughly 300,000 clones, 88% of them present only once. The CDR3 covers 16 residues. The germline CDR1 and CDR2 sequences are MNHEY and SMNVEV (reference sequence). V lost 5 bases, J lost 2 bases, and 9 bases stayed unmatched. Sequenced input: peripheral blood. The chain employs TRBV27 and TRBJ2-5; 9 positions agree with TRBD2. The TCR comes from a man aged 18 to 30 with active or convalescent COVID-19. CDR3 region: CASSPSGSGGQETQYF. CDR3 nucleotide sequence: TGTGCCAGCAGTCCGTCGGGCAGCGGGGGGCAAGAGACCCAGTACTTC.